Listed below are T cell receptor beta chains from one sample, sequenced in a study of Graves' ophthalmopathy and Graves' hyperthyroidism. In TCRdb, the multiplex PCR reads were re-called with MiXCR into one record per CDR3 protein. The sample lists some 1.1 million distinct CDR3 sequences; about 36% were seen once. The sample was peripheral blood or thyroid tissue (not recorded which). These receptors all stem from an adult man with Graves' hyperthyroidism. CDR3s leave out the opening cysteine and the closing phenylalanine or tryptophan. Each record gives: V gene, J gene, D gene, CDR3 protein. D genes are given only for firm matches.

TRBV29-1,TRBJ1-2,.,SVDRDANYGYT
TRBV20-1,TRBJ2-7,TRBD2,SAKDGLAGGRSSYEQY
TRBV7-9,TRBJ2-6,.,ASSSDRSGANVLT
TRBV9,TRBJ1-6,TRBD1,ASSAADRRNSPLH
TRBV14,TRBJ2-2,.,ASSQTSTGELF
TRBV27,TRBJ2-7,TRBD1,ATKDRVAYEQY
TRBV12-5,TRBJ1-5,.,AREGVGHPYSNQPQH
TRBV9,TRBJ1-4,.,ASSVESTNEKLF
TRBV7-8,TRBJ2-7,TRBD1,ASSTTDRGSEQY
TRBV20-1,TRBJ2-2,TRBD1,SANRPPGQGASGELF